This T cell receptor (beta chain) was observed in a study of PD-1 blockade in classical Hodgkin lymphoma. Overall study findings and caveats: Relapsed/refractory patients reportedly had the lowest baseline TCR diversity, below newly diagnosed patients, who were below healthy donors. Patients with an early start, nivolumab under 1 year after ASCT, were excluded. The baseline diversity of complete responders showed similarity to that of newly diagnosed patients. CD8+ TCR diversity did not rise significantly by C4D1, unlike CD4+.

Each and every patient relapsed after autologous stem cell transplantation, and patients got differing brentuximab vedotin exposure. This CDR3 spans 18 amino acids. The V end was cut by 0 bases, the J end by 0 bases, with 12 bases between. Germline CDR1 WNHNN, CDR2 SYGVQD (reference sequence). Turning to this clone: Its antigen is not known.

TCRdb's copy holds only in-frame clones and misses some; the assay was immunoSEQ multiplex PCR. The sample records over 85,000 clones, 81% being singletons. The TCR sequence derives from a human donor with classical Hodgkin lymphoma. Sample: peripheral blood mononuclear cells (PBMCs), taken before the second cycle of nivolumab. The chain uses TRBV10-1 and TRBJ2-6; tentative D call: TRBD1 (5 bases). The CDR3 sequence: CASSESLQEISGANVLTF. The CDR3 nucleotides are TGCGCCAGCAGTGAGTCGCTACAGGAAATCTCTGGGGCCAACGTCCTGACTTTC.